One sample yielded the 20 T cell receptor beta chains listed below, sequenced in a study of blood T cell repertoires in COVID-19. Method: immunoSEQ multiplex PCR; TCRdb's copy keeps in-frame clones and lacks some. This table holds nearly 200,000 clones, 80% to 85% found once. The sample consisted of PBMCs or T cells enriched from blood (not recorded which). These receptors all stem from a middle-aged man who had recovered from COVID-19.

This clone was counted once. The chain joins TRBV2 to TRBJ1-2, with 7 bases fitting TRBD1. The CDR3 length is 16 residues. V was clipped by 10 bases and J by 2 bases; unmatched bases: 16. Germline lookup yields CDR1 SNHLY and CDR2 FYNNEI. CDR3 in amino acids: CATLNKQGKVNYGYTF. For the CDR3, the DNA is TGTGCCACACTAAACAAACAGGGGAAGGTAAACTATGGCTACACCTTC.

This chain links TRBV5-1 with TRBJ1-2; 8 bases match TRBD1. This CDR3 is built from 20 residues. V lost 2 bases and J lost 11; bases outside the gene matches: 29. Germline V lookup: CDR1 SGHRS, CDR2 YFSETQ. CDR3 sequence: CASSFTLIETGAHMTLGYTF. The CDR3 DNA sequence: TGCGCCAGCAGCTTTACACTTATTGAGACAGGGGCCCATATGACTTTGGGGTACACCTTC.

This clone was counted once. Written as DNA, the CDR3 is TGTGCCAGCAGCCAAGCCCCCTTCTCAGGTGGCTACACCTTC. It codes for CASSQAPFSGGYTF. This chain links TRBV14 with TRBJ1-2; D remains unclear. Trimming shortened V by 1 base and J by 7 bases, and 13 bases separated the two germline ends. This CDR3 has 14 amino acids. Germline CDR1 reads SGHDN; CDR2 reads FVKESK.

The V and J genes are TRBV3-1 (or the pseudogene TRBV3-2) and TRBJ1-2, with a tentative D call TRBD1 (5 bases). Per the germline V gene, CDR1 is LGHDT and CDR2 is YNNKEL (reference sequence). There are 14 residues in the CDR3. The V and J ends lost 5 bases and 7 bases respectively, with 17 bases between them. The CDR3 loop reads CASSSTPEGSGYTF. The CDR3 region has the DNA TGTGCCAGCAGCTCGACCCCGGAGGGGAGTGGCTACACCTTC.

The genes are TRBV5-1 and TRBJ2-1, with 9 bases lining up with TRBD2. This CDR3 is 17 amino acids long. V lost 4 bases to trimming and J lost 0 bases; unmatched junction nucleotides: 8. Germline CDR1 reads SGHRS; CDR2 reads YFSETQ. The CDR3: CASSPRWRGGSYNEQFF. Written as DNA, the CDR3 is TGCGCCAGCAGCCCCCGGTGGCGGGGGGGCTCCTACAATGAGCAGTTCTTC.

This chain links TRBV7-9 with TRBJ1-2; perhaps TRBD1 as D (5 bases). Per germline, CDR1 SEHNR and CDR2 FQNEAQ (reference sequence). CDR3 length: 13 amino acids. V lost 5 bases and J lost 4, with 11 bases in between. The CDR3 bases are TGTGCCAGCAGCCGTGACAGTTTCTATGGCTACACCTTC. This sequence encodes CASSRDSFYGYTF. The full variable domain, its missing parts supplied by reference TRBV7-9 and TRBJ1-2, is DTGVSQNPRHKITKRGQNVTFRCDPISEHNRLYWYRQTLGQGPEFLTYFQNEAQLEKSRLLSDRFSAERPKGSFSTLEIQRTEQGDSAMYLCASSRDSFYGYTFGSGTRLTVV.

The chain couples TRBV18 to TRBJ1-4, with TRBD1 matching 7 bases. This CDR3 has 13 residues. Trimming removed 5 bases from V and 6 bases from J; junction bases left unmatched: 3. CDR1 KGHSH and CDR2 LQKENI come from the germline V gene. CDR3 residues: CASSGGTDEKLFF. The CDR3 nucleotides read TGTGCCAGCTCAGGCGGGACAGATGAAAAACTGTTTTTT.

The V gene is TRBV28, the J gene TRBJ1-2; D might be TRBD1 (5 bases). This CDR3 is 13 amino acids long. The germline CDR1 and CDR2 sequences are MDHEN and SYDVKM. V lost 1 base to trimming and J lost 5 bases, with 8 bases between them. The CDR3 DNA reads as TGTGCCAGCAGTTTATCCAGGGAATATGGCTACACCTTC. It is translated as CASSLSREYGYTF.

J is TRBJ2-7 and V is TRBV30; a weak D match, TRBD2 (6 bases). There are 13 residues in the CDR3. Germline lookup yields CDR1 GTSNPN and CDR2 SVGIG (reference sequence). The V gene lost 8 bases and the J gene lost 2 bases, with 16 bases spanning the gap. The CDR3 DNA follows: TGTGCCGGAGGCCGGGGAGGTGCCTACGAGCAGTACTTC. This translates into CAGGRGGAYEQYF.

This chain uses TRBV6-5 with TRBJ2-3; D remains ambiguous. Germline V CDR1 and CDR2: MNHEY, SVGAGI. Trimming cost V 4 bases and J 4 bases, with 6 bases left between them. The CDR3 consists of 12 residues. This CDR3 is CASSLSADTQYF. The CDR3 DNA reads as TGTGCCAGCAGTTTGTCTGCAGATACGCAGTATTTT.

The chain joins TRBV30 to TRBJ1-5, with no clear D. V was pared by 2 bases and J by 1 base, with 12 bases between. The germline gives CDR1 GTSNPN, CDR2 SVGIG (reference sequence). The CDR3 totals 15 residues. DNA of the CDR3: TGTGCCTGGAGTACGAGGGAAGGGAGCAATCAGCCCCAGCATTTT. Translation gives CAWSTREGSNQPQHF.

The genes are TRBV5-4 and TRBJ2-5, with a possible D match to TRBD1 (5 bases). The CDR3 runs to 14 residues. Per the germline V gene, CDR1 is SGHNT and CDR2 is YYREEE (reference sequence). V lost 4 bases and J lost 4, with 14 bases in between. CDR3 protein: CASSPGHWLETQYF. The CDR3 DNA sequence: TGTGCCAGCAGCCCCGGACACTGGTTAGAGACCCAGTACTTC.

This clone was counted a few times. The J gene is TRBJ2-3, the V gene TRBV2; 12 positions agree with TRBD2. After removal of 2 bases from V and 5 bases from J, the junction contained 5 bases not matched to a gene. From germline, CDR1 is SNHLY and CDR2 FYNNEI. This CDR3 comprises 16 residues. CDR3 sequence (DNA): TGTGCCAGCAGTGAAAGTGGACTAGCGGGGAGAGATACGCAGTATTTT. As protein: CASSESGLAGRDTQYF.

The V gene is TRBV29-1, the J gene TRBJ2-3; tentatively, D is TRBD1 (5 bases). The CDR3 is made up of 14 amino acids. Germline V gene sequence: CDR1 SQVTM, CDR2 ANQGSEA. V was shortened by 5 bases and J by 2 bases, with 14 bases between the two germline ends. The CDR3 reads CSVLVGRATDTQYF. The DNA of the CDR3 is TGCAGCGTTCTCGTCGGCAGGGCCACAGATACGCAGTATTTT.

This rearrangement joins TRBV5-1 to TRBJ1-1; 7 bases match TRBD1. V lost 4 bases, J lost 7 bases, and 10 bases stayed unmatched. Germline V gene data show CDR1 as SGHRS and CDR2 as YFSETQ. CDR3 length: 14 amino acids. The CDR3 DNA follows: TGCGCCAGCAGCACTTCACCGGGACAGATTGAAGCTTTCTTT. It translates to CASSTSPGQIEAFF. Looking up the rest from reference TRBV5-1 and TRBJ1-1 gives the full variable domain: KAGVTQTPRYLIKTRGQQVTLSCSPISGHRSVSWYQQTPGQGLQFLFEYFSETQRNKGNFPGRFSGRQFSNSRSEMNVSTLELGDSALYLCASSTSPGQIEAFFGQGTRLTVV.

To note about this clone: Other DNA variants within this sample encode the same CDR3. The chain is built from TRBV11-2 and TRBJ1-5; no clear D. The CDR3 is 14 amino acids. V was shortened by 0 bases and J by 2 bases, with 5 bases between the two germline ends. Per the germline V gene, CDR1 is SGHAT and CDR2 is FQNNGV. In nucleotides, the CDR3 is TGTGCCAGCAGCTTAGAACGGGGCAATCAGCCCCAGCATTTT. This translates into CASSLERGNQPQHF.

CDR3 residues: CASSSLYGQGTADTQYF. The CDR3 DNA reads as TGTGCCAGCAGCTCCCTCTACGGACAGGGAACGGCAGATACGCAGTATTTT. The chain uses TRBV13 and TRBJ2-3, with 8 bases fitting TRBD1. The trim removed 4 bases at V and 4 bases at J, leaving 13 bases unmatched. Germline assignment: CDR1 PRHDT and CDR2 FYEKMQ (reference sequence). CDR3 size: 17 residues.

V is TRBV10-3 and J is TRBJ1-2; 8 bases are shared with TRBD1. The V gene's germline CDR1 is ENHRY and CDR2 SYGVKD. J lost 5 bases, V lost 4 bases, and 9 bases had no gene match. The CDR3 is made up of 15 amino acids. DNA for the CDR3: TGTGCCATCAGTGGATCCGGGACAGGAGATTATGGCTACACCTTC. Its translation: CAISGSGTGDYGYTF.

This chain links TRBV30 with TRBJ1-5; no clear D gene. Germline V lookup: CDR1 GTSNPN, CDR2 SVGIG (reference sequence). V lost 2 bases to trimming and J lost 5 bases, with 10 bases between them. The CDR3 is made up of 13 amino acids. CDR3 sequence (DNA): TGTGCCTGGAGTAGAGGTCCAGATCAGCCCCAGCATTTT. Residues: CAWSRGPDQPQHF.

The rearrangement uses TRBV5-6 and TRBJ1-1; 11 nucleotides line up with TRBD1. V shed 4 bases, J shed 5 bases, and the junction held 4 bases outside the gene matches. Per germline, CDR1 SGHDT and CDR2 YYEEEE. CDR3 size: 14 residues. CDR3 sequence: CASSTGTGGTEAFF. The CDR3 nucleotides read TGTGCCAGCAGCACCGGGACAGGGGGGACTGAAGCTTTCTTT.